These T cell receptor beta chains were read from a single sample in a study of blood T cell repertoires in COVID-19. The method was immunoSEQ multiplex PCR; TCRdb's version includes in-frame clones alone and lacks a portion of them. The sample includes around 300,000 clones, approximately 89% of them seen just once. Material: PBMCs or T cells enriched from blood (not recorded which). All receptors derive from a woman younger than 45 who had recovered from COVID-19. The CDR3 runs from the conserved cysteine through the conserved F or W. The order of the fields is V gene, J gene, clone size, D gene, CDR3 protein, CDR3 DNA. A D gene is named only where the DNA matches it firmly. Size is stated for part of the rows, as once, few or many counts, or as a class when the clone is expanded.

v_gene: TRBV18
j_gene: TRBJ2-1
abundance: once
d_gene: .
CDR3aa: CASSQYADSRDNEQFF
CDR3nt: TGTGCCAGCTCACAGTATGCTGACAGTAGGGACAATGAGCAGTTCTTC

v_gene: TRBV30
j_gene: TRBJ1-1
abundance: .
d_gene: .
CDR3aa: CAWSVPRGLRLEAFF
CDR3nt: TGTGCCTGGAGTGTACCTCGGGGTTTGCGGCTTGAAGCTTTCTTT

v_gene: TRBV7-9
j_gene: TRBJ2-1
abundance: .
d_gene: TRBD2
CDR3aa: CASSLSMGLAGGNYNEQFF
CDR3nt: TGTGCCAGCAGCTTAAGTATGGGACTAGCGGGAGGAAACTACAATGAGCAGTTCTTC

v_gene: TRBV25-1
j_gene: TRBJ2-1
abundance: .
d_gene: TRBD2
CDR3aa: CASSDRSGFSYNEQFF
CDR3nt: TGTGCCAGCAGTGACCGTAGCGGGTTCTCCTACAATGAGCAGTTCTTC

v_gene: TRBV7-2
j_gene: TRBJ2-5
abundance: .
d_gene: .
CDR3aa: CASSGLQGRETQYF
CDR3nt: TGTGCCAGCAGCGGTCTACAGGGTAGAGAGACCCAGTACTTC

v_gene: TRBV7-6
j_gene: TRBJ2-1
abundance: .
d_gene: .
CDR3aa: CASSLGAARPNERFF
CDR3nt: TGTGCCAGCAGCTTGGGAGCGGCCCGTCCCAATGAGCGGTTCTTC

v_gene: TRBV29-1
j_gene: TRBJ2-3
abundance: .
d_gene: .
CDR3aa: CIISLADTQYF
CDR3nt: TGCATCATATCTCTAGCAGATACGCAGTATTTT

v_gene: TRBV28
j_gene: TRBJ1-2
abundance: .
d_gene: TRBD1
CDR3aa: CASSLTGVVSYGYTF
CDR3nt: TGTGCCAGCAGTTTGACAGGGGTCGTATCCTATGGCTACACCTTC

v_gene: TRBV30
j_gene: TRBJ1-4
abundance: .
d_gene: .
CDR3aa: CAWSVKGMAGEKLFF
CDR3nt: TGTGCCTGGAGTGTAAAGGGCATGGCGGGGGAAAAACTGTTTTTT

v_gene: TRBV28
j_gene: TRBJ1-2
abundance: few
d_gene: TRBD1
CDR3aa: CASSLGDRESYGYTF
CDR3nt: TGTGCCAGCAGTTTAGGGGACAGGGAAAGCTATGGCTACACCTTC

v_gene: TRBV30
j_gene: TRBJ2-3
abundance: .
d_gene: TRBD2
CDR3aa: CAWVGLAGSGGDTQYF
CDR3nt: TGTGCCTGGGTGGGGCTAGCGGGAAGCGGTGGGGATACGCAGTATTTT

v_gene: TRBV18
j_gene: TRBJ2-2
abundance: .
d_gene: .
CDR3aa: CASSPGTDTGELFF
CDR3nt: TGTGCCAGCTCACCGGGCACGGACACCGGGGAGCTGTTTTTT

v_gene: TRBV18
j_gene: TRBJ1-1
abundance: .
d_gene: TRBD1
CDR3aa: CATHSGTGFTEAFF
CDR3nt: TGTGCCACCCACTCCGGGACAGGGTTCACTGAAGCTTTCTTT

v_gene: TRBV6-1
j_gene: TRBJ1-2
abundance: .
d_gene: TRBD1
CDR3aa: CASSYGQGPGYGYTF
CDR3nt: TGTGCCAGCAGCTACGGACAGGGGCCGGGCTATGGCTACACCTTC

v_gene: TRBV29-1
j_gene: TRBJ1-1
abundance: once
d_gene: .
CDR3aa: CSVEWTRVMNTEAFF
CDR3nt: TGCAGCGTTGAATGGACAAGAGTTATGAACACTGAAGCTTTCTTT

v_gene: TRBV5-5
j_gene: TRBJ1-6
abundance: .
d_gene: .
CDR3aa: CASSLQGSSYNSPLHF
CDR3nt: TGTGCCAGCAGCTTGCAGGGGAGCTCCTATAATTCACCCCTCCACTTT